This TCR beta chain was identified during a study of blood T cell repertoires in COVID-19. Study overall: Spain, Italy and the United States supplied samples that represented acute and convalescent COVID-19. The cDNA or gDNA used as material had been derived from T cells, B-cell-depleted T cells, or PBMCs.

In the authors' workflow: Counts of nucleated cells, estimated from reference gene primer amplification, were obtained. Produced via immunoSEQ multiplex PCR; TCRdb's table is partial and in-frame only. The D gene and trimming were derived from the DNA, and the V and J assignments and clone size from that table. The repertoire consists of approximately 200,000 clones, with nearly 85% occurring once and the leading ten covering roughly 5%. The origin of this receptor is a young woman with acute or convalescent COVID-19. The source material was peripheral blood.

CDR3 bases: TGCGCCAGCACGGGACTAATTAGGGCCACTGAAGCTTTCTTT. Its protein is CASTGLIRATEAFF. V and J are TRBV10-2 and TRBJ1-1; TRBD1 is a possible D gene (5 bases). Germline V gene data show CDR1 as WSHSY and CDR2 as SAAADI. This CDR3 has 14 amino acids. V was trimmed by 7 bases and J by 4 bases, leaving 16 bases between them.